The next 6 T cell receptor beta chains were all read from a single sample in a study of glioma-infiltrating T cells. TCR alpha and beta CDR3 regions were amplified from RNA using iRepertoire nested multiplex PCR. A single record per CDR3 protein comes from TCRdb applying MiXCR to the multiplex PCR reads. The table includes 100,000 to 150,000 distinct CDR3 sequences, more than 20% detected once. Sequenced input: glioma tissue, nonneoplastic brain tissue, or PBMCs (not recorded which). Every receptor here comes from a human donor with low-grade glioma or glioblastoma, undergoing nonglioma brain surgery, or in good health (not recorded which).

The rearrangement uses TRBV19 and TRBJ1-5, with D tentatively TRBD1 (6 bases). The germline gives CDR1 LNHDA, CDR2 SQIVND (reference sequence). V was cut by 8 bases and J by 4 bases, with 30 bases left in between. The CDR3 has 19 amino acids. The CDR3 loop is CASGVKPREGVRLNQPQHF. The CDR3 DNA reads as TGTGCCAGTGGGGTTAAGCCTAGGGAGGGGGTCCGCCTTAATCAGCCCCAGCATTTT. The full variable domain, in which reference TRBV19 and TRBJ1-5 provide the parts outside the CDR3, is DGGITQSPKYLFRKEGQNVTLSCEQNLNHDAMYWYRQDPGQGLRLIYYSQIVNDFQKGDIAEGYSVSREKKESFPLTVTSAQKNPTAFYLCASGVKPREGVRLNQPQHFGDGTRLSIL.

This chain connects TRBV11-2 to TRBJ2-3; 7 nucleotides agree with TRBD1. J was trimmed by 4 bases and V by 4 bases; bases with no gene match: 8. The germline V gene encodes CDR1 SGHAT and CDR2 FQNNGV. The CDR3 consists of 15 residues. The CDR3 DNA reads TGTGCCAGCAGCTCTAGACAGGGTGGGGCAGATACGCAGTATTTT. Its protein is CASSSRQGGADTQYF.

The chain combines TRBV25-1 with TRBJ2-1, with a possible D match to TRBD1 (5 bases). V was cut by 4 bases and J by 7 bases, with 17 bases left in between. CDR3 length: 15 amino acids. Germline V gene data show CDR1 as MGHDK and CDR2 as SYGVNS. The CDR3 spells CASSGFRDRRNEQFF. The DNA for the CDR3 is TGTGCCAGCAGTGGGTTTCGAGACAGAAGAAATGAGCAGTTCTTC. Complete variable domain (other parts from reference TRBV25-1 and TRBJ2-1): EADIYQTPRYLVIGTGKKITLECSQTMGHDKMYWYQQDPGMELHLIHYSYGVNSTEKGDLSSESTVSRIRTEHFPLTLESARPSHTSQYLCASSGFRDRRNEQFFGPGTRLTVL.

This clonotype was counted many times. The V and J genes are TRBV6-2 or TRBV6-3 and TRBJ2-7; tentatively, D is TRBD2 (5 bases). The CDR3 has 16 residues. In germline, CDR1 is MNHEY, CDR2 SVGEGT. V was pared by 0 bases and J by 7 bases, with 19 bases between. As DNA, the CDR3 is TGTGCCAGCAGTTACTCCAGCGGCCTCTCTCGGTATGAGCAGTACGTC. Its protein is CASSYSSGLSRYEQYV.

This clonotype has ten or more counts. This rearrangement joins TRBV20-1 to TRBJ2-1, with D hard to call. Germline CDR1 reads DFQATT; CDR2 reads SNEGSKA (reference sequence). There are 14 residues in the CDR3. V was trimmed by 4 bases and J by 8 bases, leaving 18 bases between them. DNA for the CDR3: TGCAGTGCTACGGAGCCGGGCCCTAAGGATGAGCAGTTCTTC. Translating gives CSATEPGPKDEQFF.

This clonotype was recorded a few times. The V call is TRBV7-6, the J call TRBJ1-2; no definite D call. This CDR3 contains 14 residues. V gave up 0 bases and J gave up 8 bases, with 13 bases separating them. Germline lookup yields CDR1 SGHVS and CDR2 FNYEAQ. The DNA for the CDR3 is TGTGCCAGCAGCTTAGCGGCAGATTATAGGGGCTACACCTTC. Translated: CASSLAADYRGYTF.